Listed here are 24 T cell receptor beta chains from one sample, sequenced in a study of identical twins. TCRdb ran MiXCR on the 5' RACE reads and lists one entry per CDR3 protein. This table holds around 450,000 distinct CDR3 sequences, 11% to 15% found once. The same data also went into a second study, on yellow fever vaccine responses in identical twins.

Material: CD4+ T cells sorted from blood. These receptors all stem from a woman between 18 and 29 years old in good health.

The rearrangement joins TRBV10-3 to TRBJ2-5; 7 bases are shared with TRBD2. The trim removed 4 bases at V and 2 bases at J, leaving 7 bases unmatched. This CDR3 is 15 amino acids long. Germline V gene lookup returns CDR1 ENHRY and CDR2 SYGVKD. The CDR3: CAISGGGGSQETQYF. The CDR3 coding sequence is TGTGCCATCAGTGGAGGCGGGGGATCACAAGAGACCCAGTACTTC.

This clonotype was picked up a small number of times. The rearrangement links TRBV9 to TRBJ2-5; D is unclear. Germline V gene lookup returns CDR1 SGDLS and CDR2 YYNGEE. The CDR3 contains 13 residues. V gave up 4 bases and J gave up 7 bases, with 14 bases separating them. In DNA, the CDR3 is TGTGCCAGCAGCCGACCCTCCTGGGGGACCCAGTACTTC. It codes for CASSRPSWGTQYF.

The rearrangement uses TRBV10-1 and TRBJ2-7; 8 nucleotides line up with TRBD1. The length of the CDR3 is 15 residues. CDR1 WNHNN and CDR2 SYGVQD come from the germline V gene (reference sequence). Trimming removed 3 bases from V and 2 bases from J; junction bases left unmatched: 6. The CDR3, as DNA: TGCGCCAGCAGTGAAGGACAGGGCTTCACCTACGAGCAGTACTTC. Protein product: CASSEGQGFTYEQYF.

The chain is built from TRBV6-1 and TRBJ2-7, with D hard to call. Germline CDR1 and CDR2: MNHNS and SASEGT. V was clipped by 4 bases and J by 4 bases, with 11 bases between them. The CDR3 extends over 13 amino acids. The CDR3 DNA follows: TGTGCCAGCAGTGCGATCTACTATTACGAGCAGTACTTC. Translating gives CASSAIYYYEQYF.

The sample holds a few counts of this clonotype. V is TRBV18 and J is TRBJ1-6; D is unresolved. Germline assignment: CDR1 KGHSH and CDR2 LQKENI. The CDR3 runs to 13 residues. The germline V and J ends were trimmed by 3 bases and 4 bases, with 4 bases remaining between them. As DNA, the CDR3 is TGTGCCAGCTCACCGGGATATAATTCACCCCTCCACTTT. This encodes CASSPGYNSPLHF.

The V and J genes are TRBV20-1 and TRBJ2-5; 7 nucleotides align to TRBD1. Trimming cost V 6 bases and J 2 bases; bases outside gene matches: 9. This CDR3 is built from 14 residues. Looked up from germline, CDR1 is DFQATT and CDR2 is SNEGSKA (reference sequence). The CDR3 nucleotides read TGCAGTGCCGTTCCGGGACAGTTACAAGAGACCCAGTACTTC. Translation: CSAVPGQLQETQYF.

This clonotype was picked up many times. The chain combines TRBV3-1 with TRBJ2-5; D tentatively fits TRBD1 or TRBD2 (5 bases each). This CDR3 has 15 amino acids. The V and J ends lost 0 bases and 5 bases respectively, with 13 bases between them. Germline assignment: CDR1 LGHDT and CDR2 YNNKEL (reference sequence). CDR3 DNA sequence: TGTGCCAGCAGCCAAGATCAGGGAGCGTGGGAGACCCAGTACTTC. Its protein product is CASSQDQGAWETQYF.

This clonotype appeared a few times. The chain has TRBV15 and TRBJ2-5, with D unresolved. The V end lost 0 bases, the J end lost 3 bases, and 11 bases lay between the germline ends. This CDR3 region has 15 residues. Per the germline V gene, CDR1 is LNHNV and CDR2 is YYDKDF (reference sequence). The CDR3 loop reads CATSRDRGGKETQYF. In DNA form, the CDR3 reads TGTGCCACCAGCAGAGATCGCGGCGGAAAAGAGACCCAGTACTTC. The full variable domain, rest sourced from reference TRBV15 and TRBJ2-5, is DAMVIQNPRYQVTQFGKPVTLSCSQTLNHNVMYWYQQKSSQAPKLLFHYYDKDFNNEADTPDNFQSRRPNTSFCFLDIRSPGLGDTAMYLCATSRDRGGKETQYFGPGTRLLVL.

This clonotype has just a few counts. The V call is TRBV3-1, the J call TRBJ2-3; TRBD2 matches 10 bases. V was pared by 6 bases and J by 2 bases, with 8 bases of the junction left unmatched. Germline values: CDR1 LGHDT, CDR2 YNNKEL (reference sequence). The CDR3 length is 16 residues. In nucleotides, the CDR3 is TGTGCCAGCAGTGGCGGGCTAGCGGGAGCCACAGATACGCAGTATTTT. As protein: CASSGGLAGATDTQYF.

In its sample, this clonotype was seen a few times. The chain uses TRBV30 and TRBJ2-5; tentative D call: TRBD1 (6 bases). CDR1 and CDR2 from the germline V gene are GTSNPN and SVGIG (reference sequence). This CDR3 region has 12 residues. V lost 4 bases to trimming and J lost 4 bases, with 10 bases between them. This CDR3 reads CAWKGDRETQYF. In DNA form, the CDR3 reads TGTGCCTGGAAGGGGGATCGAGAGACCCAGTACTTC. Full variable domain (rest looked up from reference TRBV30 and TRBJ2-5): SQTIHQWPATLVQPVGSPLSLECTVEGTSNPNLYWYRQAAGRGLQLLFYSVGIGQISSEVPQNLSASRPQDRQFILSSKKLLLSDSGFYLCAWKGDRETQYFGPGTRLLVL.

The CDR3 protein is CASSYSLSGQNPYEQYF. CDR3 bases: TGTGCCAGCAGTTACTCTCTATCGGGACAGAACCCGTACGAGCAGTACTTC. The chain has TRBV6-5 and TRBJ2-7, with 7 bases aligning to TRBD1. CDR1 is MNHEY, CDR2 SVGAGI, per germline. The CDR3 runs to 17 residues. V lost 0 bases to trimming and J lost 4 bases; unmatched junction nucleotides: 12.

The CDR3 sequence is CASRRTGTNTGELFF. The CDR3 coding sequence is TGTGCCAGCCGCCGGACAGGAACTAACACCGGGGAGCTGTTTTTT. The J gene is TRBJ2-2, the V gene TRBV14; TRBD1 matches at 7 bases. This CDR3 has 15 amino acids. Trimming removed 8 bases from V and 2 bases from J; junction bases left unmatched: 8. The germline gives CDR1 SGHDN, CDR2 FVKESK.

V is TRBV6-5 and J is TRBJ1-6; 8 bases are shared with TRBD1. CDR3 length: 15 residues. Germline V lookup: CDR1 MNHEY, CDR2 SVGAGI. V was pared by 4 bases and J by 6 bases, with 5 bases of the junction left unmatched. CDR3 coding DNA: TGTGCCAGCAGTTCGGTGACAGGGGTTAATTCACCCCTCCACTTT. It translates to CASSSVTGVNSPLHF.

The chain links TRBV21-1 to TRBJ2-7; the table's D call TRBD2 went unverified against the DNA. TRBV21-1 is tagged as a pseudogene. The CDR3 extends over 13 amino acids. The CDR3 reads CASSLTSEYEQYF. The DNA of the CDR3 is TGTGCCAGCAGCCTTACTAGCGAGTACGAGCAGTACTTC.

This clonotype was recorded at least ten times. In nucleotides, the CDR3 is TGCGCCAGCAGCCAAGACGGGAGTTGGAATGAGCAGTTCTTC. Protein: CASSQDGSWNEQFF. The V and J genes are TRBV4-3 and TRBJ2-1; tentative D call: TRBD2 (6 bases). Germline CDR1 reads LGHNA; CDR2 reads YSLEER. The CDR3 has 14 residues. The V gene lost 0 bases and the J gene lost 7 bases, with 10 bases spanning the gap.

This clonotype turned up a few times. V is TRBV5-1 and J is TRBJ2-2; D tentatively fits TRBD1 or TRBD2 (5 bases each). Germline assignment: CDR1 SGHRS and CDR2 YFSETQ. The CDR3 length is 15 residues. V lost 7 bases and J lost 0, with 13 bases in between. This CDR3 is CASSKGRTNTGELFF. CDR3 DNA: TGCGCCAGCTCGAAGGGACGTACGAACACCGGGGAGCTGTTTTTT.

V is TRBV4-1 and J is TRBJ2-3; 10 nucleotides match TRBD2. This CDR3 is built from 16 residues. J was trimmed by 3 bases and V by 6 bases; bases with no gene match: 9. Germline V gives CDR1 MGHRA, CDR2 YSYEKL. Here the CDR3 DNA reads TGCGCCAGCAGTTACCCGGGACTAGCGTTAACAGATACGCAGTATTTT. Protein: CASSYPGLALTDTQYF.

V is TRBV12-3 or TRBV12-4 and J is TRBJ2-1; 7 positions match TRBD2. With 6 bases clipped from V and 0 bases from J, the junction kept 5 bases outside the gene matches. There are 15 residues in the CDR3. Here the CDR3 reads CASRISGSSYNEQFF. The DNA of the CDR3 is TGTGCCAGCAGAATTAGCGGGTCCTCCTACAATGAGCAGTTCTTC.

There are a few counts of this clonotype. The V gene is TRBV9, the J gene TRBJ2-1; unclear D gene. The germline gives CDR1 SGDLS, CDR2 YYNGEE. Trimming shortened V by 3 bases and J by 6 bases, and 10 bases separated the two germline ends. CDR3 length: 13 amino acids. The CDR3 loop is CASSGPPSNEQFF. Written as DNA, the CDR3 is TGTGCCAGCAGCGGTCCTCCCTCCAATGAGCAGTTCTTC.

On this clonotype itself: At one end, the junction sequence differs from germline, possibly due to a read error. The chain has TRBV3-1 and TRBJ2-7; the match to TRBD1 covers 12 bases. The CDR3 is 19 amino acids. CDR1 is LGHDT and CDR2 is YNNKEL in the germline V gene (reference sequence). CDR3 DNA: TGTGCCATCAGCCCTACCCCCGGGACAGGGGGCGAAAGCTCCTACGAGCAGTACTTC. Its translation is CAISPTPGTGGESSYEQYF.

This clonotype showed up many times. J is TRBJ2-4 and V is TRBV3-1; either TRBD1 or TRBD2 may fit D (5 bases each). CDR1 is LGHDT and CDR2 is YNNKEL in the germline V gene (reference sequence). The CDR3 spans 15 residues. V was shortened by 4 bases and J by 0 bases, with 10 bases between the two germline ends. The CDR3 DNA is TGTGCCAGCAGCCCGGGACCGCAAGCCAAAAACATTCAGTACTTC. It codes for CASSPGPQAKNIQYF. Full variable domain (remainder filled in from reference TRBV3-1 and TRBJ2-4): DTAVSQTPKYLVTQMGNDKSIKCEQNLGHDTMYWYKQDSKKFLKIMFSYNNKELIINETVPNRFSPKSPDKAHLNLHINSLELGDSAVYFCASSPGPQAKNIQYFGAGTRLSVL.

This clonotype has just a few counts. V usage is TRBV28 and J usage is TRBJ2-3; unclear D gene. There are 14 residues in the CDR3. Germline V gene lookup returns CDR1 MDHEN and CDR2 SYDVKM. V lost 8 bases and J 0 bases, leaving 12 bases between the germline ends. The chain's CDR3 is CASGGPPSTDTQYF. The CDR3 bases are TGTGCCAGCGGCGGCCCTCCTAGCACAGATACGCAGTATTTT.

In this sample, this clonotype turned up a few times. This chain uses TRBV6-1 with TRBJ2-5, with 16 bases fitting TRBD2. Per germline, CDR1 MNHNS and CDR2 SASEGT. The CDR3 loop spans 18 amino acids. The V and J ends lost 8 bases and 2 bases, in that order; junction bases with no gene match: 11. The CDR3 loop is CASLQPGLAGGRQETQYF. CDR3 nucleotides: TGTGCCAGCTTACAACCGGGACTAGCGGGAGGGAGACAAGAGACCCAGTACTTC.

The chain carries TRBV24-1 and TRBJ2-7; no firm D call. Per the germline V gene, CDR1 is KGHDR and CDR2 is SFDVKD. Deletions cut 3 bases from V and 6 bases from J, with 11 bases between. The CDR3 loop spans 13 amino acids. This CDR3 is CATSDKPSGEQYF. The CDR3 region has the DNA TGTGCCACCAGTGATAAGCCTTCGGGCGAGCAGTACTTC.